Below, one T cell receptor beta chain is given with its context. With random hexamers, reverse transcription was performed on about 0.5 to 1 ug of RNA. TCRdb re-analysed the immunoSEQ multiplex PCR reads in MiXCR, keeping a single row per CDR3 protein. The sample carries approximately 74,000 distinct CDR3 sequences, roughly 91% recorded once. This entry is derived from a study of CD8 T cells in Susac syndrome. Study in general: Treatment at blood withdrawal was none, corticosteroids, or intravenous immunoglobulin alone in Susac syndrome patients.

J was trimmed by 11 bases and V by 5 bases; bases with no gene match: 9. CDR1 is SGHTA and CDR2 is FQGNSA in the germline V gene. CDR3 length: 14 residues. V gene TRBV7-2 combines with J gene TRBJ1-4; 9 nucleotides line up with TRBD1. The sequence was collected from a human donor with Susac syndrome. The sample was CD4+ T cells from PBMCs. The CDR3 is CASSPGQGQGKLFF. The DNA for the CDR3 is TGTGCCAGCAGCCCGGGACAGGGCCAGGGGAAACTGTTTTTT.